The 9 T cell receptor beta chains given below trace back to one sample, sequenced in a study of T cell repertoires in cytomegalovirus infection. In TCRdb, the reads were re-called with MiXCR into one record per CDR3 protein. The table shows about 220,000 distinct CDR3 sequences, with around 40% occurring only once. Antigen specificity for these receptors is unknown. The sample in question was CD8+ T cells from cultured PBMCs, obtained from culture after CMV antigen stimulation. The receptor set was obtained from a human donor in good health (CMV status not recorded). Some clones in this sample may be carry-over from other donors' samples.

This clonotype was seen a handful of times. The chain couples TRBV9 to TRBJ2-1; the D call may be TRBD1 or TRBD2 (6 bases each). This CDR3 region has 15 residues. Germline V lookup: CDR1 SGDLS, CDR2 YYNGEE. The germline V and J ends were trimmed by 0 bases and 1 base, with 8 bases remaining between them. The CDR3, as DNA: TGTGCCAGCAGCGTAGGGAGGGGGTCCTACAATGAGCAGTTCTTC. Translating it yields CASSVGRGSYNEQFF.

The rearrangement links TRBV19 to TRBJ2-1; 12 nucleotides agree with TRBD2. The germline V gene has CDR1 LNHDA and CDR2 SQIVND (reference sequence). The CDR3 loop spans 14 amino acids. The V segment lost 7 bases and the J segment 6 bases; nucleotides outside the gene matches: 4. The CDR3 here is CASKTSGRSNEQFF. CDR3 in DNA: TGTGCCAGTAAAACTAGCGGGAGGAGCAATGAGCAGTTCTTC.

V usage is TRBV27 and J usage is TRBJ2-1; 15 bases fit TRBD2. The CDR3 covers 17 residues. Germline trimming cut 4 bases from V and 8 bases from J; bases unmatched to any gene: 9. Looked up from germline, CDR1 is MNHEY and CDR2 is SMNVEV (reference sequence). The DNA of the CDR3 is TGTGCCAGCAGTTCGCGGGGGACTAGCGGGAGGTTCGATGAGCAGTTCTTC. This gives the protein CASSSRGTSGRFDEQFF.

This clonotype occurred many times. The chain carries TRBV7-8 and TRBJ1-5, with TRBD1 as a possible D gene (6 bases). Trimming shortened V by 2 bases and J by 6 bases, and 11 bases separated the two germline ends. The CDR3 contains 14 residues. Germline CDR1 is SGHVS and CDR2 is FQNEAQ. The CDR3: CASSLSSGAQPQHF. The CDR3 DNA reads as TGTGCCAGCAGCTTATCGTCGGGGGCTCAGCCCCAGCATTTT.

V usage is TRBV19 and J usage is TRBJ2-1; 10 bases match TRBD2. Per the germline V gene, CDR1 is LNHDA and CDR2 is SQIVND (reference sequence). The length of the CDR3 is 15 residues. J gave up 6 bases and V 10 bases, and 12 bases lay outside the gene matches. CDR3 sequence reads: CANGPSSGSGNEQFF. The CDR3 nucleotides are TGTGCCAACGGGCCGTCTAGCGGGAGCGGCAATGAGCAGTTCTTC.

V and J are TRBV27 and TRBJ1-1, with a weak D call TRBD1 (6 bases). The V end was cut by 5 bases, the J end by 4 bases, with 14 bases between. The CDR3 contains 14 residues. In germline, CDR1 is MNHEY, CDR2 SMNVEV (reference sequence). For the CDR3, the DNA is TGTGCCAGCAGTCACGACAGGAGGGGCACTGAAGCTTTCTTT. It yields the protein CASSHDRRGTEAFF.

This clonotype was counted only a few times. This chain joins TRBV7-3 and TRBJ2-2; 8 nucleotides agree with TRBD2. CDR1 is SGHTA, CDR2 FQGTGA, per germline. The CDR3 is made up of 16 amino acids. V trimming: 5 bases; J trimming: 4 bases; junction bases outside the gene matches: 9. The CDR3 spells CASSPRAGGGTGELFF. The CDR3 DNA reads as TGTGCCAGCAGCCCCAGGGCGGGGGGCGGCACCGGGGAGCTGTTTTTT.

This clonotype was counted a few times. The J gene is TRBJ1-5, the V gene TRBV19, with TRBD1 matching 7 bases. This CDR3 spans 16 amino acids. CDR1 is LNHDA, CDR2 SQIVND, per germline (reference sequence). The trim removed 5 bases at V and 4 bases at J, leaving 11 bases unmatched. The CDR3 reads CASSPLQDRLNQPQHF. CDR3 nucleotide sequence: TGTGCCAGTAGTCCACTACAGGACAGGTTGAATCAGCCCCAGCATTTT.

The CDR3 DNA follows: TGTGCCAGCAGTTTTGATGAGCAGTTCTTC. As protein: CASSFDEQFF. The chain employs TRBV28 and TRBJ2-1, with unresolved D. Germline V CDR1 and CDR2: MDHEN, SYDVKM. The CDR3 sequence is 10 residues long. V was cut by 3 bases and J by 8 bases, with 2 bases left in between.